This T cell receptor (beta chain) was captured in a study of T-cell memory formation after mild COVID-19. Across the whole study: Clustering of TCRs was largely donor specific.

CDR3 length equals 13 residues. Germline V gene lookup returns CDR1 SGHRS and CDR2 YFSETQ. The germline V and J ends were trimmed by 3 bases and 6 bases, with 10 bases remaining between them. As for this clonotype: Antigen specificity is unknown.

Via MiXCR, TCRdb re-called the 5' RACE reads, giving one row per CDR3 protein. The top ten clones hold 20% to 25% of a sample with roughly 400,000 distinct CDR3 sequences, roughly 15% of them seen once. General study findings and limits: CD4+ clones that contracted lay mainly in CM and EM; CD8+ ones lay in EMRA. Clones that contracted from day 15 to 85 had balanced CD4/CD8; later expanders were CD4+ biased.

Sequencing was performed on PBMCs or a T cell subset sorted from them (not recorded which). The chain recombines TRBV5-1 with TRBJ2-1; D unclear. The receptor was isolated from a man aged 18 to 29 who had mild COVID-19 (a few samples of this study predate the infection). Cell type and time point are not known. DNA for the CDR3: TGCGCCAGCAGCTCCAACTGGGGCAATGAGCAGTTCTTC. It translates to CASSSNWGNEQFF.